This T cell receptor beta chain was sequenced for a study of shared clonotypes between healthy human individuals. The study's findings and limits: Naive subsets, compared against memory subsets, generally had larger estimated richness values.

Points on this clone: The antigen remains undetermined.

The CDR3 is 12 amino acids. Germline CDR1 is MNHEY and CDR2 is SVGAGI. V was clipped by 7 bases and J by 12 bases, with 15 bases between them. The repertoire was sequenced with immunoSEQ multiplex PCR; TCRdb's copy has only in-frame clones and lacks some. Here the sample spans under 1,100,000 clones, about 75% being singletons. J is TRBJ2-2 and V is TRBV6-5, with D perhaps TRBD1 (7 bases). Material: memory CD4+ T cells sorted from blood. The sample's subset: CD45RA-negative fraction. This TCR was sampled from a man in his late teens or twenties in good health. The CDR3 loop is CASTKSGGKLFF. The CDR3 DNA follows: TGTGCCAGCACCAAGTCAGGGGGGAAGCTGTTTTTT.